The 26 T cell receptor beta chains given below trace back to one sample, sequenced in a study of T cell responses to AZD1222 COVID-19 vaccine. This table comes from immunoSEQ multiplex PCR, and its TCRdb copy is limited to in-frame clones, with some not included. Among around 250,000 clones, just over 90% were seen once, and the ten largest hold approximately 0.52%. The input for sequencing was peripheral blood, taken on day 0 of AZD1222 vaccination. The receptors were sampled from an adult in good health.

This sequence joins TRBV2 and TRBJ2-3; TRBD2 matches at 7 bases. Looked up from germline, CDR1 is SNHLY and CDR2 is FYNNEI. V lost 6 bases to trimming and J lost 4 bases; unmatched junction nucleotides: 19. CDR3 length equals 18 residues. The CDR3 nucleotides are TGTGCCAGCAGGGAGAAATGGGAGGGCCGAATGGGTGCAGATACGCAGTATTTT. It encodes CASREKWEGRMGADTQYF.

This chain connects TRBV5-5 to TRBJ1-1, with D possibly TRBD1 on 5 matching bases. The CDR3 loop spans 15 amino acids. Germline CDR1 is SGHKS and CDR2 is YYEKEE (reference sequence). V lost 4 bases, J lost 3 bases, and 16 bases lay in between. This CDR3 is CASSPGPGLDTEAFF. CDR3 nucleotides: TGTGCCAGCAGCCCCGGGCCAGGGCTGGACACTGAAGCTTTCTTT.

The chain employs TRBV29-1 and TRBJ2-1; weak D call: TRBD2 (5 bases). Trimming removed 4 bases at V and 4 bases at J, with 14 bases between. CDR3 length: 14 residues. Germline V CDR1 and CDR2: SQVTM, ANQGSEA. The CDR3 nucleotides are TGCAGCGTTGTGAGGACTTCGACTTACAATGAGCAGTTCTTC. Residues: CSVVRTSTYNEQFF.

This chain connects TRBV10-3 to TRBJ2-3; D perhaps matches TRBD2 (7 bases). The CDR3 sequence is 14 residues long. V was cut by 4 bases and J by 4 bases, with 12 bases left in between. Germline V lookup: CDR1 ENHRY, CDR2 SYGVKD. CDR3 loop: CAISVGGDADTQYF. The CDR3 DNA reads as TGTGCCATCAGTGTAGGGGGGGACGCAGATACGCAGTATTTT.

The V call is TRBV28, the J call TRBJ2-7, with 9 nucleotides matching TRBD2. Trimming at V came to 5 bases and at J to 9 bases, leaving 8 bases not matched to a gene. CDR3 length equals 13 residues. Looked up from germline, CDR1 is MDHEN and CDR2 is SYDVKM. CDR3 nucleotides: TGTGCCAGCAGTGGGGGGGTGCGGGAGGGGCAGTACTTC. Translating gives CASSGGVREGQYF.

This chain uses TRBV9 with TRBJ2-2; tentatively, D is TRBD1 or TRBD2 (5 bases each). Germline CDR1 SGDLS, CDR2 YYNGEE. The CDR3 extends over 16 amino acids. The V and J ends lost 2 bases and 5 bases respectively, with 16 bases between them. CDR3 nucleotide sequence: TGTGCCAGCAGCGTTGAAGGGGAGCCTTCAACCGGGGAGCTGTTTTTT. Translation: CASSVEGEPSTGELFF.

The gene calls are TRBV7-2 and TRBJ2-1, with D maybe TRBD1 (7 bases). The CDR3 contains 14 residues. V gave up 5 bases and J gave up 7 bases, with 15 bases separating them. Per germline, CDR1 SGHTA and CDR2 FQGNSA. The CDR3 spells CASSPGGLGNEQFF. CDR3 sequence (DNA): TGTGCCAGCAGCCCAGGGGGGTTAGGGAATGAGCAGTTCTTC.

V gene TRBV5-1 combines with J gene TRBJ2-1; TRBD1 matches at 9 bases. Germline trimming cut 4 bases from V and 1 base from J; bases unmatched to any gene: 6. The CDR3 loop spans 16 amino acids. Germline assignment: CDR1 SGHRS and CDR2 YFSETQ. For the CDR3, the DNA is TGCGCCAGCAGCCCCGGACAGGGGAATTCCTACAATGAGCAGTTCTTC. Translated: CASSPGQGNSYNEQFF.

The J gene is TRBJ1-1, the V gene TRBV5-1; TRBD1 is a possible D gene (6 bases). Germline CDR1 is SGHRS and CDR2 is YFSETQ. The germline V and J ends were trimmed by 5 bases and 4 bases, with 15 bases remaining between them. The CDR3 length is 14 residues. The DNA of the CDR3 is TGCGCCAGCAGTCCTCAGGGGTTAAGCACTGAAGCTTTCTTT. It codes for CASSPQGLSTEAFF. Looking up the rest from reference TRBV5-1 and TRBJ1-1 gives the full variable domain: KAGVTQTPRYLIKTRGQQVTLSCSPISGHRSVSWYQQTPGQGLQFLFEYFSETQRNKGNFPGRFSGRQFSNSRSEMNVSTLELGDSALYLCASSPQGLSTEAFFGQGTRLTVV.

The rearrangement uses TRBV27 and TRBJ2-7; D may be TRBD1 or TRBD2 (5 bases each). V shed 1 base and J shed 2 bases, with 12 bases lying between them. Germline V CDR1 and CDR2: MNHEY, SMNVEV (reference sequence). The CDR3 spans 15 residues. The CDR3 sequence: CASSLFALGAYEQYF. The CDR3, as DNA: TGTGCCAGCAGTTTATTTGCGCTGGGGGCCTACGAGCAGTACTTC.

The CDR3 is CASSPRDRGYEQYF. The CDR3, as DNA: TGTGCCAGCAGTCCCCGGGACAGGGGGTACGAGCAGTACTTC. The gene calls are TRBV7-9 and TRBJ2-7; 11 positions match TRBD1. Germline CDR1 SEHNR, CDR2 FQNEAQ (reference sequence). Trimming removed 6 bases from V and 4 bases from J; junction bases left unmatched: 5. This CDR3 contains 14 residues.

In its sample, this clone was seen many times. The V and J genes are TRBV7-2 and TRBJ2-7, with D possibly being TRBD2 (6 bases). CDR3 length equals 16 residues. CDR1 and CDR2 (germline): SGHTA, FQGNSA. The V gene lost 0 bases and the J gene lost 6 bases, with 18 bases spanning the gap. In DNA, the CDR3 is TGTGCCAGCAGCTTAGCCTCGGGACTCGGGACCAGCGAGCAGTACTTC. It is translated as CASSLASGLGTSEQYF.

The chain carries TRBV7-8 and TRBJ2-2, with 7 bases aligning to TRBD1. From germline, CDR1 is SGHVS and CDR2 FQNEAQ. Unmatched junction bases numbered 3, after V lost 5 bases and J lost 0 bases. The CDR3 sequence is 15 residues long. The CDR3 nucleotides read TGTGCCAGCAGCCTCGGGACAGCGAACACCGGGGAGCTGTTTTTT. The encoded protein is CASSLGTANTGELFF.

The rearrangement joins TRBV6-6 to TRBJ2-1, with D tentatively TRBD1 (5 bases). Trimming removed 2 bases at V and 14 bases at J, with 19 bases between. This CDR3 spans 14 amino acids. Germline loops: CDR1 MNHNY, CDR2 SVGAGI (reference sequence). CDR3 nucleotides: TGTGCCAGCAGTTACGTGGCAGGGTCCCAACAGGAGTTCTTC. Its translation is CASSYVAGSQQEFF.

The rearrangement uses TRBV7-2 and TRBJ2-7; possibly TRBD1 for D (5 bases). Trimming shortened V by 7 bases and J by 3 bases, and 19 bases separated the two germline ends. CDR3 size: 15 residues. Germline V lookup: CDR1 SGHTA, CDR2 FQGNSA. CDR3 nucleotide sequence: TGTGCCAGCACCCCCCAGTCGGCAGGGTTCTACGAGCAGTACTTC. It encodes CASTPQSAGFYEQYF.

V and J are TRBV19 and TRBJ2-7, with D unresolved. Between the trimmed V and J ends, which lost 3 bases and 3 bases, there was a span of 15 bases. Germline CDR1 is LNHDA and CDR2 is SQIVND (reference sequence). The CDR3 totals 15 residues. CDR3 in amino acids: CASSIGPTTSYEQYF. CDR3 DNA sequence: TGTGCCAGTAGTATCGGACCCACGACCAGCTACGAGCAGTACTTC.

The rearrangement links TRBV11-2 to TRBJ2-1; a possible D gene is TRBD2 (5 bases). This CDR3 is 15 amino acids long. CDR1 is SGHAT, CDR2 FQNNGV, per germline. The ends were cut back, 1 base at V and 0 bases at J, with 7 bases in the middle. The DNA of the CDR3 is TGTGCCAGCAGCTTAGTGGGGAGCTCCTACAATGAGCAGTTCTTC. Residues: CASSLVGSSYNEQFF.

This clone was picked up a small number of times. The chain employs TRBV5-1 and TRBJ1-3, with a possible D match to TRBD1 (5 bases). The CDR3 loop spans 16 amino acids. Germline loops: CDR1 SGHRS, CDR2 YFSETQ. V was cut by 1 base and J by 4 bases, with 15 bases left in between. The CDR3 nucleotides are TGCGCCAGCAGCTTGATGGGGGGGGGACCCGGAAACACCATATATTTT. Translated, it gives CASSLMGGGPGNTIYF.

V is TRBV2 and J is TRBJ1-1; D uncertain. The germline V gene has CDR1 SNHLY and CDR2 FYNNEI. The CDR3 contains 15 residues. V was clipped by 3 bases and J by 11 bases, with 22 bases between them. The CDR3 sequence is CASSDPLVGLSRAFF. As DNA, the CDR3 is TGTGCCAGCAGTGACCCTCTTGTGGGTCTGTCTCGCGCTTTCTTT.

The rearrangement links TRBV2 to TRBJ1-3, with D perhaps TRBD1 (5 bases). V was pared by 5 bases and J by 0 bases, with 8 bases between. CDR3 length: 14 amino acids. CDR1 SNHLY and CDR2 FYNNEI come from the germline V gene. CDR3 DNA: TGTGCCAGCAGTCAGGGATTCTCTGGAAACACCATATATTTT. Translated, it gives CASSQGFSGNTIYF.

The gene calls are TRBV7-2 and TRBJ2-4; the D gene is possibly TRBD1 (5 bases). Germline CDR1 is SGHTA and CDR2 is FQGNSA. The V end was cut by 2 bases, the J end by 8 bases, with 16 bases between. This CDR3 is built from 15 residues. This chain's CDR3 is CASSLRGANRDIQYF. CDR3 coding DNA: TGTGCCAGCAGCTTAAGGGGCGCCAATCGGGACATTCAGTACTTC.

The chain carries TRBV5-6 and TRBJ2-2; 8 bases fit TRBD1. Germline CDR1 SGHDT, CDR2 YYEEEE. The CDR3 totals 15 residues. V trimming: 4 bases; J trimming: 9 bases; junction bases outside the gene matches: 11. This CDR3 is CASSAGQGIRRELFF. In DNA form, the CDR3 reads TGTGCCAGCAGCGCTGGACAGGGAATTCGACGGGAGCTGTTTTTT.

The chain employs TRBV7-2 and TRBJ1-5, with unresolved D. The CDR3 is 14 residues long. Per the germline V gene, CDR1 is SGHTA and CDR2 is FQGNSA. The V end was cut by 2 bases, the J end by 1 base, with 6 bases between. The DNA for the CDR3 is TGTGCCAGCAGCTTAATGGGGAGCAATCAGCCCCAGCATTTT. This encodes CASSLMGSNQPQHF.

The gene calls are TRBV7-8 and TRBJ2-7; 7 nucleotides align to TRBD1. Germline V lookup: CDR1 SGHVS, CDR2 FQNEAQ. The length of the CDR3 is 18 residues. V lost 3 bases, J lost 2 bases, and 16 bases stayed unmatched. The CDR3 DNA is TGTGCCAGCAGCTTCAACTACAGGACGACAGGGTCCCCCTACGAGCAGTACTTC. The encoded protein is CASSFNYRTTGSPYEQYF.

This chain joins TRBV28 and TRBJ2-7, with 11 bases lining up with TRBD2. Germline values: CDR1 MDHEN, CDR2 SYDVKM. This CDR3 comprises 16 residues. The V and J ends lost 5 bases and 2 bases, in that order; junction bases with no gene match: 8. CDR3: CASSARLAGPPYEQYF. CDR3 bases: TGTGCCAGCAGTGCCCGACTAGCGGGGCCTCCCTACGAGCAGTACTTC. Drawing the rest from reference TRBV28 and TRBJ2-7, the complete variable domain is DVKVTQSSRYLVKRTGEKVFLECVQDMDHENMFWYRQDPGLGLRLIYFSYDVKMKEKGDIPEGYSVSREKKERFSLILESASTNQTSMYLCASSARLAGPPYEQYFGPGTRLTVT.

J is TRBJ2-7 and V is TRBV20-1, with no clear D. Germline V gene data show CDR1 as DFQATT and CDR2 as SNEGSKA (reference sequence). Deletions cut 6 bases from V and 3 bases from J, with 12 bases between. The CDR3 loop spans 12 amino acids. The CDR3 DNA reads TGCAGTGCCAGTCCCACGGGCTACGAGCAGTACTTC. Amino acids: CSASPTGYEQYF.